This T cell receptor (beta chain) originates from a study of cytomegalovirus exposure and HLA in healthy donors. General observations from the study: Despite most TCR sequences being rare, some public TCRs occurred in many donors.

Trimming cost V 0 bases and J 6 bases, with 27 bases left between them. CDR3 length: 19 residues. CDR1 is SGHRS and CDR2 is YFSETQ in the germline V gene. On this clone: Its antigen is still unknown.

Use of 60 Vbeta and 13 Jbeta primers characterized the PCR. Sequencing used immunoSEQ multiplex PCR; TCRdb keeps in-frame clones, though not all of them. The sample lists about 230,000 clones, approximately 81% seen once, with 1.3% in the top ten. Though nominally healthy at sampling, donors likely had unrecorded immune exposures. The chain is built from TRBV5-1 and TRBJ1-2; D perhaps matches TRBD1 (5 bases). Material for sequencing was PBMCs. This receptor was identified in a human donor in good health. CDR3 loop: CASSLATPQDTQLKNGYTF. In nucleotides, the CDR3 is TGCGCCAGCAGCTTGGCCACTCCGCAGGACACACAATTGAAGAATGGCTACACCTTC.